This TCR beta chain originates from a study of cytomegalovirus exposure and HLA in healthy donors (dated by TCRdb to about 2017). Background on the whole study: In an earlier analysis of several hundred of the donors, 250 to 300 Gb of sequence data and 90 million to 130 million unique TCR beta sequences from about 179 million T cells were reported. Typing coverage differed by locus: A, B, C, DRB1 and DQB1 were typed in roughly 620-640 donors, DQA1 in about 510, DPA1 in approximately 600, and DPB1 in around 440. The study combined high-throughput TCR immunosequencing, statistical association of individual TCRs with disease status, and machine learning to predict cytomegalovirus infection status. Because of strong linkage in the cohort, five DR-DQ haplotypes were treated as single units for association and clustering. The later analysis used no new phenotypic data to find candidate immune exposures, relying instead on TCR beta sequences and their occurrence across donors. Besides the first cohort of some 670 subjects, a separate validation cohort made up of 120 different subjects was used. Every repertoire in the discovery cohort had been generated on one and the same sequencing platform. In a later analysis, previously published TCR beta repertoires from 550 to 750 donors were re-analyzed and high-resolution HLA genotyping was added so that TCR occurrence patterns could be studied. The study aimed to test whether signatures of past pathogen exposure could be identified by cataloging public T cell receptors. Donor age, sex, ethnicity and CMV serostatus were compiled alongside the repertoire data. Of the roughly 400 genotyped donors, 81% fell in the genetic ancestry cluster associated with self-reported Caucasian donors. HLA typing included class I and class II loci at four-digit resolution. On average, roughly 250,000 unique TCR beta nucleotide sequences were sequenced per donor among fewer than 500 genotyped donors of the cohort, with roughly 18% of those sequences being non-productive. The T cell repertoires of roughly 660 subjects were profiled by immunosequencing and related to cytomegalovirus serostatus. An earlier analysis of around 640 of the donors used high-throughput TCR beta sequencing to judge whether each TCR beta V gene segment behaved as functional or pseudogenic. In a later genetic analysis, genome-wide SNP genotypes for about three fifths of the roughly 670 donors were used, and that subset was treated as a discovery cohort. Roughly 300 gigabases of sequencing data and 70 million to 100 million unique TCR sequences made up an early release that covered 640 HLA-typed donors. Broad study findings and their caveats: This cohort had only TCR beta chains sequenced, and the lack of alpha or paired-chain data limited which features could be detected. A further reported finding was that TCR beta sequences accurately predicted the HLA-A and HLA-B alleles for most subjects in the first cohort. A later analysis found that most CMV-associated TCR beta chains appeared HLA-restricted, with HLA associations seemingly driven largely by CMV exposure. According to the authors, the approach could potentially be generalized to other disease states and immunological phenotypes. Because HLA typing was unavailable for some donors at each locus, only the typed subset was used in association tests. A later genetic analysis reported fewer N-insertions in productive TCRs among donors in an Asian-associated ancestry cluster than the approximately 700-donor mean. Around 16 rarely observed V segments, including chromosome 9 orphons, were excluded from the earlier analysis of approximately 600 of the donors because counts were too low. Linkage disequilibrium might explain the correlated functional status among segregating V segments, but an unknown experimental factor could not be excluded. The 87-base-pair reads could not distinguish some IMGT-functional V segments, including TRBV6-2 and TRBV6-3, so those segments were excluded. According to a later analysis, parvovirus B19, influenza, CMV and Epstein-Barr virus appeared linked to several top co-occurrence clusters. When HLA alleles, especially DR and DQ, strongly co-occurred, attributing TCR associations to individual alleles was difficult. A later analysis associated 17,000 or so TCR beta sequences with specific HLA alleles at a false discovery rate of 0.05. CMV serostatus was the only immune exposure information available for the cohort. V-gene and J-gene trimming of TCR beta chains was associated with a missense DCLRE1C variant in a later genetic analysis, and the association was replicated in an independent cohort. In a later analysis, the rate of TCR association differed among HLA loci, with DRB1 alleles having the most associated TCRs and HLA-C alleles having the fewest. The classifier was reported to diagnose cytomegalovirus status with high specificity and sensitivity in both the original cohort and the validation cohort. In an earlier analysis of more than 500 of the donors, most TCR beta V segments appeared in productive rearrangements about 87% or about 30% of the time, broadly matching IMGT annotations. The study gave a list of under 200 TCR beta chains associated with cytomegalovirus. Roughly uniform sequencing depth across donors was assumed in presence/absence analyses, although this assumption may not hold. A cluster of highly shared sequence variants was judged likely to represent a technical artifact of the sequencing pipeline. While some public TCRs were present in many individuals, most TCR sequences turned up only very rarely across donors. A few of the identified cytomegalovirus-associated TCR beta chains were confirmed in vitro to be specific for cytomegalovirus antigens. A later analysis found that HLA-associated TCR beta chains were more clonally expanded and had lower generation probabilities than equally common non-associated chains.

There are 19 amino acids in the CDR3, from cysteine to phenylalanine inclusive. The sequence is cut down to CDR3 DNA, 57 bases in frame from base 1. Ends trimmed: V by 2 bases, J by 0 bases; bases unmatched to a gene: 7. CDR1 SGHVS and CDR2 FNYEAQ are derived from the germline V gene. The library came from the immunoSEQ multiplex PCR assay. A mixture of 60 forward primers for TCR Vbeta segments and 13 reverse primers for TCR Jbeta segments was used in the multiplex PCR. The CDR3 region of rearranged TCR beta genes was amplified from genomic DNA with a multiplex PCR assay. The Illumina HiSeq System was used to sequence the amplified TCR beta libraries as 87-base-pair reads. The original pipeline was this. A later analysis tallied 70 million to 100 million unique TCR beta chains across the 610 or so repertoires, and approximately 9.9 million of those chains were shared by two or more donors. Raw reads were error-corrected and collapsed into unique sequences with a nearest-neighbor algorithm that merged closely related sequences to remove PCR and sequencing errors. V, D and J gene segments were assigned by aligning CDR3 sequences to IMGT reference sequences. For a sequence to be retained, a match of at least six nucleotides to both a V gene segment and a J gene segment was required. A rearrangement was called productive if the CDR3 had no stop codons and remained in frame with V and J, and every other rearrangement was called non-productive. Following IMGT convention, CDR3 was defined as the stretch from the second conserved V-encoded cysteine up to the conserved J-encoded phenylalanine. The earlier analysis of more than 450 of the donors excluded sequences that lacked an unambiguous match to a single V gene segment. An earlier analysis of fewer than 650 of the donors classified V segments as functional when productive rearrangements were above 56.7% and as segregating when the standard deviation between donors was above 5%. A statistical classification framework was built for diagnosing cytomegalovirus status from the catalog of TCR beta chain sequences. A later analysis assigned V and J genes by comparing TCR nucleotide sequences with IMGT/GENE-DB human TR gene sequences. The TCRdist pipeline was used in a later analysis to assign CDR3 sequences and most-parsimonious VDJ recombination scenarios. In a later analysis, every TCR beta chain was defined by the combination of its CDR3 amino acid sequence and its V-gene family, and reads without a unique V-gene family were dropped. A later analysis removed 592 highly shared, low-generation-probability nucleotide sequences to deal with suspected cross-contamination and a sequencing artifact. For each public chain, a later analysis derived a clonal expansion index from normalized ranks of inferred template counts within each repertoire. In a later analysis, generation probabilities were computed using a VDJ recombination model fitted to out-of-frame rearrangements, and the results were checked against IGoR. In a later analysis, TCR-TCR, TCR-HLA and TCR-CMV co-occurrence was scored with hypergeometric tests, and a repertoire-size bias correction was applied to TCR pairs. To estimate false discovery rates, a later analysis permuted the HLA or CMV assignments 20 times. In a later analysis, co-occurring TCRs were grouped using DBSCAN, with TCRdist sequence similarity added in when clustering inside HLA-allele-positive subsets. Repertoires with fewer than 30,000 or more than 120,000 public chains were left out of co-occurrence clustering, as were about 5 repertoires with anomalous nucleotide sharing. TCRdb took this table from immuneACCESS and kept in-frame rearrangements with V and J called. Such tables lack part of the clones; where checked against another copy, unresolved V genes explain under half of the gap, and the rest is unexplained. Clonal size and the V and J genes are those of that table, whereas D and trimming came from the DNA. Across this sample there are over 150,000 clones, with 82% seen only once. The ten largest clones add up to 0.098% of the sample.

The cohort was made up of roughly 670 healthy bone marrow donors. At the time of sampling, every cohort member was nominally healthy, though immune exposures that went unrecorded were likely present. The donor was CMV seronegative and was included in the group of around 320 seronegative cohort members. A peripheral blood sample was collected from each donor, and TCR beta sequencing was performed on peripheral blood mononuclear cells. The Qiagen DNeasy Blood Extraction Kit was used to extract genomic DNA from the blood cell samples. As regards this clone: Which antigen it targets is not known. The sample holds no much larger clone one base away, and base qualities are not on file.

Source material: PBMCs. The chain employs TRBV7-6 and TRBJ2-6; TRBD2 agrees with 10 junctional bases. This TCR derives from a boy between 2 and 15 years old in good health and CMV-seronegative. The base sequence is TGTGCCAGCAGCTTAAGAGCTAGCGGGGGTAGCTCTGGGGCCAACGTCCTGACTTTC. Its product reads: CASSLRASGGSSGANVLTF.